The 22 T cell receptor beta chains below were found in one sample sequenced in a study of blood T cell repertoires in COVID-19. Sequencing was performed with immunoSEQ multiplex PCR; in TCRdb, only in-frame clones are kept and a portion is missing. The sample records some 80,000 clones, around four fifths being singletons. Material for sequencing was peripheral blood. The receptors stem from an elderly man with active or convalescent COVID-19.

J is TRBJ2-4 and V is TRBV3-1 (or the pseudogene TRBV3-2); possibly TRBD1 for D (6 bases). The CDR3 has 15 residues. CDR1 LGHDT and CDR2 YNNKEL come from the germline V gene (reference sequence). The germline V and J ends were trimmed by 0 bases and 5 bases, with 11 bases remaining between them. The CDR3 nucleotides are TGTGCCAGCAGCCAAGACCGGACAGCGCAAAACATTCAGTACTTC. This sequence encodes CASSQDRTAQNIQYF.

The CDR3 is CASSLGSLTAGNTIYF. The DNA for the CDR3 is TGTGCCAGCAGCTTAGGGAGTCTGACCGCTGGAAACACCATATATTTT. The gene calls are TRBV7-2 and TRBJ1-3; D unclear. Trimming took off 1 base at V and 2 bases at J, with 12 bases between the two ends. Germline CDR1 and CDR2: SGHTA and FQGNSA. The CDR3 is 16 amino acids.

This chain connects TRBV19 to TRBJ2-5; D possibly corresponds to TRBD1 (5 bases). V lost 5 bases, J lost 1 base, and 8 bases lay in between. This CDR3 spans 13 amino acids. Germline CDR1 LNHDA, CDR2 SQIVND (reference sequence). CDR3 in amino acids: CASSATAQETQYF. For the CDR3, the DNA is TGTGCCAGTAGTGCGACAGCCCAAGAGACCCAGTACTTC.

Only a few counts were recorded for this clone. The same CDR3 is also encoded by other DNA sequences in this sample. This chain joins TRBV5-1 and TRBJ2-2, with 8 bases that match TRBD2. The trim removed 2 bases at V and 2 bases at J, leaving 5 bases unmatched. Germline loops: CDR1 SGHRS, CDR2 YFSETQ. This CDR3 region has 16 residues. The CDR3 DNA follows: TGCGCCAGCAGCTTAGGGCTAGCGGGTAACACCGGGGAGCTGTTTTTT. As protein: CASSLGLAGNTGELFF. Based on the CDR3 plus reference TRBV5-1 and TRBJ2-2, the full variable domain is KAGVTQTPRYLIKTRGQQVTLSCSPISGHRSVSWYQQTPGQGLQFLFEYFSETQRNKGNFPGRFSGRQFSNSRSEMNVSTLELGDSALYLCASSLGLAGNTGELFFGEGSRLTVL.

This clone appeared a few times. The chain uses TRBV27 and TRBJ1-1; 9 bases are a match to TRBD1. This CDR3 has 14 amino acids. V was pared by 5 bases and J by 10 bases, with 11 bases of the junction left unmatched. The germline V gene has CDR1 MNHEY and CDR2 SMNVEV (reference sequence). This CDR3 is CASSTAGTGSVAFF. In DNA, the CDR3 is TGTGCCAGCAGTACCGCCGGGACAGGGTCGGTAGCTTTCTTT.

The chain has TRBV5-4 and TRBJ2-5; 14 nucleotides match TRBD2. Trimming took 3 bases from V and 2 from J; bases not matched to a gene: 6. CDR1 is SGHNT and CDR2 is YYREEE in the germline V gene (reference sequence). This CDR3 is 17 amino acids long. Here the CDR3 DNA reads TGTGCCAGCAGCTACAAAGGACTAGCGGGGGGACAAGAGACCCAGTACTTC. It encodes CASSYKGLAGGQETQYF.

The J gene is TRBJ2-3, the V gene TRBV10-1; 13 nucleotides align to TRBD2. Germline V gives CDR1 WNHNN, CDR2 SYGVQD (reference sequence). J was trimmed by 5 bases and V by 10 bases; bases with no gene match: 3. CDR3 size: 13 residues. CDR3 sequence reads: CATGTSGEDTQYF. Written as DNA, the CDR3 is TGCGCCACCGGGACTAGCGGGGAAGATACGCAGTATTTT.

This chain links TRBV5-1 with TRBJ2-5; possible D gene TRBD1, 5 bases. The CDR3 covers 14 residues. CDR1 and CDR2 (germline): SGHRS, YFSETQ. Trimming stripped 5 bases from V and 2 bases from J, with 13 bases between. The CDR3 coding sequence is TGCGCCAGCAGGCCGACAGTGACACAAGAGACCCAGTACTTC. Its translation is CASRPTVTQETQYF.

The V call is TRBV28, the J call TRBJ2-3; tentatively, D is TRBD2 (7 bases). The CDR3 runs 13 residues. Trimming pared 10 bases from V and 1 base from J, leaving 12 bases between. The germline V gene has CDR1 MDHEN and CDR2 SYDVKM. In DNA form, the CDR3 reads TGTGCCACCAAGGGGGGGGGCACAGATACGCAGTATTTT. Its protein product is CATKGGGTDTQYF.

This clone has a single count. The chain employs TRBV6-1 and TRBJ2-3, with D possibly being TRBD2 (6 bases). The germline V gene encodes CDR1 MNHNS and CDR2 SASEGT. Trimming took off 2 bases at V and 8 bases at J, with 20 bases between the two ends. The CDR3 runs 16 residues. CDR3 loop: CASSERRPPTGGTQYF. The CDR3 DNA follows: TGTGCCAGCAGTGAAAGAAGGCCGCCCACCGGGGGTACGCAGTATTTT.

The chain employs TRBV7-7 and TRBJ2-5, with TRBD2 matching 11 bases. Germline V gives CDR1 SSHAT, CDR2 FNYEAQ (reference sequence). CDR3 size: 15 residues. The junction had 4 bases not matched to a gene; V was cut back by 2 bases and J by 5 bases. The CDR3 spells CASSLLAGGGETQYF. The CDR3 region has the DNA TGTGCCAGCAGCTTACTAGCGGGGGGAGGGGAGACCCAGTACTTC. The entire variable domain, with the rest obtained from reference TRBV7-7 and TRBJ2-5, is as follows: GAGVSQSPRYKVTKRGQDVTLRCDPISSHATLYWYQQALGQGPEFLTYFNYEAQPDKSGLPSDRFSAERPEGSISTLTIQRTEQRDSAMYRCASSLLAGGGETQYFGPGTRLLVL.

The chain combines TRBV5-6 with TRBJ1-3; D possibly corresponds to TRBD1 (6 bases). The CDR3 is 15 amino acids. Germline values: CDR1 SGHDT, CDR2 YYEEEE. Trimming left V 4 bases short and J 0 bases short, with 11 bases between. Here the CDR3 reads CASSPGVSSGNTIYF. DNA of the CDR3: TGTGCCAGCAGCCCAGGGGTTAGCTCTGGAAACACCATATATTTT.

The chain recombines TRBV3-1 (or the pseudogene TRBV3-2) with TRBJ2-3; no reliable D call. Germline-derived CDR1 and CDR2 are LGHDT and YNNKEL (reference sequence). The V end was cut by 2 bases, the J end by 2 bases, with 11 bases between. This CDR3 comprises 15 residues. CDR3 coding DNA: TGTGCCAGCAGCCAACTGGGCCTCCCCACAGATACGCAGTATTTT. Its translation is CASSQLGLPTDTQYF.

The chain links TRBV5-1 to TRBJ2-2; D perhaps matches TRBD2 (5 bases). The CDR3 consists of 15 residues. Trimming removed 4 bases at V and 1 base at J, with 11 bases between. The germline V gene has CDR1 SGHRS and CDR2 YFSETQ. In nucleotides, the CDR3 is TGCGCCAGCAGCGCAACCGGGAAGAACACCGGGGAGCTGTTTTTT. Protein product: CASSATGKNTGELFF.

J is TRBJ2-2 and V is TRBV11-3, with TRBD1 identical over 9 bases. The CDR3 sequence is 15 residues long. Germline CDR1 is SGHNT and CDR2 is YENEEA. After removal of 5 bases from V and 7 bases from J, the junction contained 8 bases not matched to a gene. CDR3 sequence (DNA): TGTGCCAGCAGCCCACCTACAGGGGGCGGCGGGGAGCTGTTTTTT. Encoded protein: CASSPPTGGGGELFF.

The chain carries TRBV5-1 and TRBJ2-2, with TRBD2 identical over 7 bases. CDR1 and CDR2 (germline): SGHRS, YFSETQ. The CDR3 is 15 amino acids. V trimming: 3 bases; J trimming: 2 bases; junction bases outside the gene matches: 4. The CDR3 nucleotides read TGCGCCAGCAGCTGGGAGGGACGAAACACCGGGGAGCTGTTTTTT. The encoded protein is CASSWEGRNTGELFF.

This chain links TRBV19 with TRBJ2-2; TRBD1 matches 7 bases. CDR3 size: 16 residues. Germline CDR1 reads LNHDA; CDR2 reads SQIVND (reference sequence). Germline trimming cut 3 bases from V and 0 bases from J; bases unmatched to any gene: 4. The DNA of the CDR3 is TGTGCCAGTAGTATCATTGGGACAGCGAACACCGGGGAGCTGTTTTTT. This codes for CASSIIGTANTGELFF.

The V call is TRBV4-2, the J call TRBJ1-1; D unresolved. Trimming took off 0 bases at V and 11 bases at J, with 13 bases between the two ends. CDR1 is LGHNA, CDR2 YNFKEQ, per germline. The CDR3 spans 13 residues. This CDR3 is CASSQELQLKAFF. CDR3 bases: TGTGCCAGCAGCCAAGAACTCCAACTCAAGGCTTTCTTT.

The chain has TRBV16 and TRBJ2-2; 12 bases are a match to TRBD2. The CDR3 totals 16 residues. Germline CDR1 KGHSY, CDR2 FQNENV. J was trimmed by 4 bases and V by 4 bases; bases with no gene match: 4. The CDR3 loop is CASSPGLAGSTGELFF. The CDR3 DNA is TGTGCCAGCAGCCCGGGACTAGCGGGTAGCACCGGGGAGCTGTTTTTT.

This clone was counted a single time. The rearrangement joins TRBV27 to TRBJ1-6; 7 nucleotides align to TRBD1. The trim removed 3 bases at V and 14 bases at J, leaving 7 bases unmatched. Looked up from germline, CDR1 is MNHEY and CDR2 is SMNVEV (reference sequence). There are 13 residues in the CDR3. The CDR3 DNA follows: TGTGCCAGCAGTTTTAGGGACAGTCAGACCCTCCACTTT. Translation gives CASSFRDSQTLHF.

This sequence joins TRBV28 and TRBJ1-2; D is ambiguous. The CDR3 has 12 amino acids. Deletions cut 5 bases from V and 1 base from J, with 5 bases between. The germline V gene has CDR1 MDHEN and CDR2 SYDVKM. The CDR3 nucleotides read TGTGCCAGCAGTAACTTTAACTATGGCTACACCTTC. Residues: CASSNFNYGYTF.

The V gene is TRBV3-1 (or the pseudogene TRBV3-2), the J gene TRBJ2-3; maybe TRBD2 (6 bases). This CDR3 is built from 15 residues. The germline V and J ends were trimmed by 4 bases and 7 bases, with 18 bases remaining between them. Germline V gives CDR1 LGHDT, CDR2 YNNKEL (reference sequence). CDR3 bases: TGTGCCAGCAGCCGCCCGCCCGGGACTGGAAATACGCAGTATTTT. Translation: CASSRPPGTGNTQYF.